A selection of T cell receptor beta chains follows, all from one sample in a study of post-analysis software for immune sequencing data. TCRdb processed the PCR reads anew with MiXCR; each CDR3 protein has one entry. This sample yields about half a million distinct CDR3 sequences, of which 40% to 55% are seen a single time; about 12% belongs to the top ten. The sample consisted of blood. Source of these receptors: a girl aged 5-17 years with multiple sclerosis. Both conserved end residues are part of each CDR3.

v_call cdr3_aa
TRBV12-3/TRBV12-4 CASRGQSSYNEQFF
TRBV29-1 CSVVSLLEETQYF
TRBV6-5 CASTHEAGGPGNEQFF
TRBV11-2 CASSWGGVRRYEQFF
TRBV6-4 CASSEGLAGDNEQFF
TRBV29-1 CSVVPGTDSYEQYF
TRBV20-1 CSARGQGQETQYF
TRBV2 CASRVSTASTDTQYF
TRBV29-1 CSVQGTETQYF
TRBV5-1 CASSFDQDNEQFF
TRBV10-3 CAIKRTGNTEAFF
TRBV6-1 CASSEFLSGRDWDEQFF
TRBV6-5 CASSYSLGTGRRETQYF
TRBV29-1 CSVGLAGDLGEQFF
TRBV18 CASSADTSNYGYTF
TRBV7-2 CASAVQETQYF
TRBV7-2 CASSLTGLANYGYTF
TRBV29-1 CSVEVMDRPSYEQYF
TRBV9 CASSVGPDRGLGYTF
TRBV24-1 CATQLAGPSYNEQFF
TRBV4-2 CASSQEGRGRETQYF
TRBV15 CATSSGQGKKETQYF
TRBV20-1 CRATGSQETQYF
TRBV5-6 CASSRLAGTTDTQYF
TRBV20-1 CSARGVTGDLAKNIQYF
TRBV5-1 CASSLGDRVPEAFF
TRBV25-1 CASRTSGSRYEQFF
TRBV27 CASSQRTGGYEQYF
TRBV6-2/TRBV6-3 CATDRLADYEQYF
TRBV28 CASSSDARDRGTYGYTF
TRBV4-2 CASSQEGSLSSYEQYF
TRBV25-1 CASSELESSYNEQFF
TRBV7-2 CASSASGWVSEQFF
TRBV28 CASSTDRSGANVLTF
TRBV27 CASRPGTSGFNEQFF
TRBV6-6 CASSYPGPGRNEKLFF
TRBV3-1 CASSQVQGGEKLFF
TRBV29-1 CSVERRRGYNEQFF
TRBV15 CATTQDRARSIQYF
TRBV4-1 CASNQAGPSYEQYF
TRBV6-5 CASSYSGTMMNTEAFF
TRBV10-3 CAISEAPDGNQPQHF
TRBV25-1 CASTLSQLADASREQYF
TRBV10-3 CAISGISSCEQYF
TRBV20-1 CSTGNTYEQYF
TRBV28 CASSTTSGSYRTDTQYF
TRBV20-1 CSTRSGIGETQYF
TRBV6-5 CASSYFGHPKATGELFF
TRBV11-2 CASSSTGGKGTEAFF
TRBV6-6 CASSYSSQTPMGYTF
TRBV12-3/TRBV12-4 CASSGGTGIYGYTF
TRBV7-9 CASSPRTASGSAQYF